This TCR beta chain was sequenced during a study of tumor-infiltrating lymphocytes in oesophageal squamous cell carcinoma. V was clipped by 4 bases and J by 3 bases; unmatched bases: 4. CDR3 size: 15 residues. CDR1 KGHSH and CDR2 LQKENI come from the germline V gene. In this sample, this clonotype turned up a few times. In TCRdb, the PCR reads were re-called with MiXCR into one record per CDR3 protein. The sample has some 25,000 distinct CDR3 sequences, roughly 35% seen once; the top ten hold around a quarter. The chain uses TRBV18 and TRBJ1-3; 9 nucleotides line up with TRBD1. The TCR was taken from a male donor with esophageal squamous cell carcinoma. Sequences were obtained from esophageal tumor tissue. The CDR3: CASSRTGVDGNTIYF. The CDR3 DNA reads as TGTGCCAGCTCACGGACAGGGGTGGATGGAAACACCATATATTTT. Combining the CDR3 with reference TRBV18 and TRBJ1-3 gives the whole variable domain NAGVMQNPRHLVRRRGQEARLRCSPMKGHSHVYWYRQLPEEGLKFMVYLQKENIIDESGMPKERFSAEFPKEGPSILRIQQVVRGDSAAYFCASSRTGVDGNTIYFGEGSWLTVV.